This paragraph covers one T cell receptor beta chain sequence. Its target is not known. These data originate in a study of cytomegalovirus exposure and HLA in healthy donors. For the study at large: Findings of an earlier analysis included more than 90 million unique TCR beta sequences from roughly 180 million T cells. Study-wide results and caveats: Some V segments could not be told apart, so they were left out, TRBV6-2 and TRBV6-3 among them. A likely sequencing artifact accounted for one observed cluster of highly shared sequence variants. Most TCR beta V segments were productive about 90% or about 30% of the time in an earlier analysis.

This CDR3 has 15 amino acids. The germline V gene encodes CDR1 SNHLY and CDR2 FYNNEI. Trimming cost V 3 bases and J 5 bases, with 16 bases left between them. PCR used 60 Vbeta primers and 13 Jbeta primers. Sequencing was performed with immunoSEQ multiplex PCR; in TCRdb, only in-frame clones are kept and a portion is missing. The data contain about 65,000 clones, 80% of them seen just once; the ten biggest clones take up about 4.1%. The receptor was derived from a woman under 40 in good health and CMV-seronegative. The sample consisted of PBMCs. The gene calls are TRBV2 and TRBJ2-5, with TRBD1 as a possible D gene (5 bases). CDR3 protein: CASSDLQGSRETQYF. The CDR3 nucleotides read TGTGCCAGCAGTGATTTGCAGGGTAGTCGGGAGACCCAGTACTTC.